This T cell receptor beta chain was identified in a study of T-cell reconstitution after alpha-beta-depleted transplantation in children. With regard to this clonotype: Its cognate antigen is unknown.

Per the germline V gene, CDR1 is SGHRS and CDR2 is YFSETQ. The CDR3 contains 13 residues. Trimming left V 5 bases short and J 4 bases short, with 13 bases between. TCRbeta library construction was performed incorporating unique molecular identifiers. TCRdb recomputed calls from the PCR reads with MiXCR, one row per CDR3 protein. This sample has about 58,000 distinct CDR3 sequences, with approximately 46% found just once. General study findings and limits: Newly made T cells mostly supplied T-cell counts and diversity one year after transplant. Expanded graft clones numbering several hundred reportedly gave rise to alpha-beta T cells about two months after transplant. Day-60 TCRbeta diversity that was high in some patients was derived from surviving recipient T cells and thymic progenitors.

The source of this sequence is a male patient under 18 who had a stem cell transplant for acute lymphoblastic leukemia, so the T cells may come from the graft donor. The sample in question was PBMCs, mostly from graft donor cells, obtained 360 days after TCRalphabeta/CD19-depleted stem cell transplant. This chain links TRBV5-1 with TRBJ2-7, with TRBD1 as a possible D gene (5 bases). CDR3: CASRQALPYEQYF. CDR3 sequence (DNA): TGCGCCAGCAGACAGGCCCTACCTTACGAGCAGTACTTC.